A single sample is the source of the 17 T cell receptor beta chains below, sequenced in a study of blood T cell repertoires in COVID-19. Measured with immunoSEQ multiplex PCR; TCRdb has only the in-frame clones, and not every one. The sample holds 130,000 to 150,000 clones, over 70% seen once. Sequencing was done on a sample of PBMCs or T cells enriched from blood (not recorded which). The receptors come from a man aged 60 to 69 who had recovered from COVID-19.

This clone was found once. This chain joins TRBV7-6 and TRBJ2-5; D gene unclear. The CDR3 runs 16 residues. CDR1 is SGHVS, CDR2 FNYEAQ, per germline. The V and J ends lost 1 base and 5 bases respectively, with 17 bases between them. CDR3: CASSLEEDYYGETQYF. CDR3 DNA: TGTGCCAGCAGCTTAGAGGAAGATTACTATGGGGAGACCCAGTACTTC.

The chain is built from TRBV24-1 and TRBJ1-5; D possibly corresponds to TRBD1 (5 bases). Trimming stripped 8 bases from V and 4 bases from J, with 11 bases between. This CDR3 is 13 amino acids long. The germline V gene encodes CDR1 KGHDR and CDR2 SFDVKD. The CDR3 coding sequence is TGTGCCACCAACTCAGGGTATAATCAGCCCCAGCATTTT. Translated: CATNSGYNQPQHF.

This rearrangement joins TRBV5-6 to TRBJ1-5, with TRBD1 as a possible D gene (5 bases). V was cut by 0 bases and J by 8 bases, with 18 bases left in between. Germline V gives CDR1 SGHDT, CDR2 YYEEEE. This CDR3 contains 16 residues. CDR3 protein: CASSLAGGTQVKPQHF. Here the CDR3 DNA reads TGTGCCAGCAGCTTGGCCGGGGGTACTCAGGTAAAGCCCCAGCATTTT.

This sequence joins TRBV3-1 (or the pseudogene TRBV3-2) and TRBJ2-2, with 8 bases fitting TRBD1. The CDR3 covers 15 residues. Germline values: CDR1 LGHDT, CDR2 YNNKEL (reference sequence). Trimming removed 3 bases from V and 4 bases from J; junction bases left unmatched: 4. CDR3 sequence reads: CASSQAGGRTGELFF. DNA of the CDR3: TGTGCCAGCAGCCAGGCAGGGGGCCGCACCGGGGAGCTGTTTTTT.

V is TRBV29-1 and J is TRBJ2-7; TRBD1 agrees at 7 bases. CDR3 size: 12 residues. Per the germline V gene, CDR1 is SQVTM and CDR2 is ANQGSEA. J lost 2 bases, V lost 7 bases, and 5 bases had no gene match. CDR3 bases: TGCAGCGCTCGACAGGGACCCTACGAGCAGTACTTC. The encoded protein is CSARQGPYEQYF.

The chain combines TRBV6-1 with TRBJ2-5, with 7 positions matching TRBD1. This CDR3 is 12 amino acids long. V dropped 3 bases and J dropped 6; count of bases not matched to a gene: 1. Germline V gene data show CDR1 as MNHNS and CDR2 as SASEGT. CDR3 sequence reads: CASSDRGKTQYF. CDR3 bases: TGTGCCAGCAGTGACAGGGGGAAGACCCAGTACTTC.

This rearrangement joins TRBV9 to TRBJ1-6; D is unresolved. Germline V gives CDR1 SGDLS, CDR2 YYNGEE. CDR3 size: 15 residues. Trimming left V 4 bases short and J 3 bases short, with 11 bases between. The CDR3 DNA follows: TGTGCCAGCAGCCCCCCCGGGAGCTATAATTCACCCCTCCACTTT. Protein product: CASSPPGSYNSPLHF.

This sequence joins TRBV11-1 and TRBJ2-5; 9 positions match TRBD2. V gave up 2 bases and J gave up 1 base; unmatched junction bases: 5. Germline loops: CDR1 SGHAT, CDR2 FQDESV (reference sequence). This CDR3 spans 16 amino acids. The CDR3 sequence is CASSLWSGGRQETQYF. CDR3 bases: TGTGCCAGCAGCTTATGGAGCGGGGGGCGCCAAGAGACCCAGTACTTC.

This chain connects TRBV7-9 to TRBJ2-5; 8 nucleotides line up with TRBD1. The CDR3 sequence is 15 residues long. V shed 5 bases, J shed 5 bases, and the junction held 10 bases outside the gene matches. Germline assignment: CDR1 SEHNR and CDR2 FQNEAQ (reference sequence). CDR3 region: CASSPMTGATETQYF. The CDR3 DNA reads as TGTGCCAGCAGCCCAATGACAGGGGCGACGGAGACCCAGTACTTC.

Remarks on this clone: In the same sample, other DNA sequences code for this CDR3. The chain couples TRBV30 to TRBJ1-5, with a weak D call TRBD1 (5 bases). The V and J ends lost 1 base and 5 bases respectively, with 9 bases between them. Germline CDR1 is GTSNPN and CDR2 is SVGIG (reference sequence). This CDR3 comprises 13 residues. As DNA, the CDR3 is TGTGCCTGGAGTGGGGGCTTGGATCAGCCCCAGCATTTT. It is translated as CAWSGGLDQPQHF.

This chain links TRBV14 with TRBJ1-6, with D possibly TRBD1 on 5 matching bases. Between the trimmed V and J ends, which lost 1 base and 10 bases, there was a span of 14 bases. Germline assignment: CDR1 SGHDN and CDR2 FVKESK. This CDR3 is built from 15 residues. CDR3: CASSQGLTGASPLHF. Here the CDR3 DNA reads TGTGCCAGCAGCCAAGGGCTTACAGGTGCCTCACCCCTCCACTTT.

This clone is judged large (0.1 to 1%). The V call is TRBV7-8, the J call TRBJ2-7; the match to TRBD1 covers 8 bases. J was trimmed by 2 bases and V by 5 bases; bases with no gene match: 2. Germline values: CDR1 SGHVS, CDR2 FQNEAQ. The CDR3 has 13 residues. CDR3 residues: CASSVGQAYEQYF. The CDR3 nucleotides read TGTGCCAGCAGCGTGGGACAGGCCTACGAGCAGTACTTC.

CDR3 DNA sequence: TGTGCCTGGAGTGTAACAGGGCCGAACACTGAAGCTTTCTTT. Its protein product is CAWSVTGPNTEAFF. The chain has TRBV30 and TRBJ1-1; D possibly corresponds to TRBD1 (6 bases). Trimming pared 0 bases from V and 1 base from J, leaving 9 bases between. CDR1 and CDR2 from the germline V gene are GTSNPN and SVGIG (reference sequence). The CDR3 runs 14 residues.

J is TRBJ1-2 and V is TRBV7-9; D is unclear. From germline, CDR1 is SEHNR and CDR2 FQNEAQ (reference sequence). The CDR3 extends over 14 amino acids. V lost 5 bases and J lost 8, with 18 bases in between. CDR3 coding DNA: TGTGCCAGCAGCCCCCGGTCGGGAATTGGCGGCTACACCTTC. Translation: CASSPRSGIGGYTF.

This chain connects TRBV15 to TRBJ1-5; TRBD1 might be the D (5 bases). The CDR3 spans 15 residues. The germline CDR1 and CDR2 sequences are LNHNV and YYDKDF (reference sequence). Trimming took 5 bases from V and 4 from J, leaving 15 bases between them. The CDR3 sequence: CATSLRGGTNQPQHF. The CDR3 DNA reads as TGTGCCACCAGCCTCCGGGGGGGAACTAATCAGCCCCAGCATTTT.

This chain joins TRBV2 and TRBJ2-5; no firm D call. The CDR3 consists of 15 residues. Germline values: CDR1 SNHLY, CDR2 FYNNEI. Trimming stripped 6 bases from V and 1 base from J, with 15 bases between. In DNA form, the CDR3 reads TGTGCCAGCAGAAACTACGGCGTAGGCCAAGAGACCCAGTACTTC. It is translated as CASRNYGVGQETQYF.

V is TRBV5-1 and J is TRBJ2-2; a possible D gene is TRBD1 (6 bases). Trimming removed 4 bases at V and 2 bases at J, with 12 bases between. CDR3 length equals 15 residues. Germline loops: CDR1 SGHRS, CDR2 YFSETQ. The CDR3 DNA sequence: TGCGCCAGCAGCGCCTCGACAGGAAACACCGGGGAGCTGTTTTTT. It specifies CASSASTGNTGELFF.